This T cell receptor beta chain is drawn from a study of blood T cell repertoires in COVID-19 (dated by TCRdb to the early 2020s). Regarding the study in general: Collaborator samples came from the United States, Italy and Spain and covered acute and convalescent phases of COVID-19. The material from the prospective study consisted of cDNA or gDNA derived from T cells, B-cell-depleted T cells, or PBMCs. Subjects who had been exposed to COVID-19, were actively infected with it, or had recovered from it provided the deeply sampled blood TCRbeta repertoires that made up the dataset. The repertoires were made available in a free public database intended to serve as a resource for research on the immune response to SARS-CoV-2. The samples were drawn from two sources: the first 160 participants of the ongoing ImmuneRACE study, and 1,000 to 1,500 subjects contributed by 6 global collaborators. Nearly every sample came with metadata listing a de-identified subject ID, COVID-19 status, age in years and sex. Where HLA class I and class II types were available, the types were taken from metadata supplied by the sample provider, not from assay-based typing. Points the paper makes about the study in general: Clinical and demographic metadata were provided uncurated, with the amount varying by source and participant.

TCRbeta CDR3 regions were amplified from genomic DNA by means of the immunoSEQ Assay, a bias-controlled multiplex PCR. The original pipeline was this. Within the assay, amplification of reference gene primers was used to estimate how many nucleated cells each sample contained. To quantify the absolute abundance of each unique TCRbeta CDR3 rearrangement, sequence reads were collapsed and filtered. Productive Simpson clonality was computed per sample as the square root of Simpson's diversity index over productive rearrangements. Held by TCRdb, this immuneACCESS table contains in-frame sequences only and omits some clones. Under half of the omission traces to an unresolved V gene where checked; the cause of the rest is unknown. The DNA gave D and trimming, while V, J and clone size come from that table. Present in this sample are about 250,000 clones, 85% to 90% of which were seen just once. Around 1.5% of the sample comes from the top ten.

Here V drops 0 bases and J drops 2 bases, and the junction holds 16 bases not matched to any gene. The CDR3 sequence holds 20 residues, the cysteine and phenylalanine included. The retained sequence is limited to the CDR3, 60 bases, with the frame set at the first base. CDR1 and CDR2 (MNHEY, SMNVEV) derive from the germline V gene (reference sequence). The collaborating institutions used their own protocols to collect whole blood in K2EDTA tubes. Collaborator samples were shipped for TCRbeta analysis as frozen whole blood, isolated PBMCs, or DNA extracted from either sample type. A remark on this clone: Its antigen is not yet known. No much larger clonotype is one base removed from it; base qualities were not supplied.

The chain couples TRBV27 to TRBJ2-1; TRBD2 agrees with 7 junctional bases. The sequenced sample consisted of peripheral blood. This TCR was recovered from an elderly man with acute or convalescent COVID-19. The CDR3 here reads CASSLSWYSKWEGTYNEQFF. The sequenced DNA is TGTGCCAGCAGTTTATCCTGGTATTCTAAGTGGGAGGGGACCTACAATGAGCAGTTCTTC.